This T cell receptor beta chain comes out of a study of cytomegalovirus exposure and HLA in healthy donors. Overall study findings and caveats: Researchers catalogued about 150 TCR beta chains as cytomegalovirus-associated.

As regards this clone: As yet, its antigen is unknown. An end of the junction does not agree with germline; a read error may underlie this.

Germline values: CDR1 SNHLY, CDR2 FYNNEI. This CDR3 has 12 amino acids. Amplification used 60 Vbeta primers and 13 Jbeta primers. Measured with immunoSEQ multiplex PCR; TCRdb has only the in-frame clones, and not every one. Here the sample spans 150,000 or so clones, about 77% being singletons. Sequencing was carried out using PBMCs. The sequence was obtained from a man younger than 40 in good health and CMV-seronegative. The genes are TRBV2 and TRBJ2-7; 9 nucleotides line up with TRBD2. The CDR3: CASSEAGGDRRF. For the CDR3, the DNA is TGTGCCAGCAGTGAGGCGGGAGGGGACCGTCGCTTC.